These T cell receptor beta chains were read from a single sample in a study of T cell responses to AZD1222 COVID-19 vaccine. Measured with immunoSEQ multiplex PCR; TCRdb has only the in-frame clones, and not every one. The table includes over 110,000 clones, roughly 90% detected once. The sequencing used peripheral blood, collected 28 days after the second AZD1222 dose. The receptors come from an adult who received the AZD1222 COVID-19 vaccine. Each CDR3 is given with its conserved first and last residue. The D gene is left open where the match is weak. Clone size is stated in some rows and not others, as once, few, many or a class when expanded.

13 once TRBJ2-1 . TRBV5-1 CASSSLDRNEQFF TGCGCCAGCAGCTCCCTAGACCGAAATGAGCAGTTCTTC
14 . TRBJ1-1 . TRBV6-6 CASSYDPQNTEAFF TGTGCCAGCAGTTACGATCCACAGAACACTGAAGCTTTCTTT
15 . TRBJ1-3 . TRBV7-9 CAYDRGAGNGNTIYF TGTGCCTATGATCGAGGGGCAGGTAATGGAAACACCATATATTTT
16 . TRBJ1-6 . TRBV23-1 CASSSNSSSYNSPLHF TGCGCCAGCAGTTCTAACAGTAGCTCCTATAATTCACCCCTCCACTTT
14 . TRBJ2-2 . TRBV28 CASNPWTNTGELFF TGTGCCAGTAACCCCTGGACCAACACCGGGGAGCTGTTTTTT
15 . TRBJ2-3 . TRBV29-1 CSANGGDGGMGTQYF TGCAGCGCCAACGGGGGCGACGGAGGCATGGGTACGCAGTATTTT
17 . TRBJ2-2 TRBD1 TRBV7-6 CASSLGGQGANTGELFF TGTGCCAGCAGCTTAGGGGGACAGGGGGCGAACACCGGGGAGCTGTTTTTT
15 . TRBJ1-5 . TRBV19 CASSMWQTSNQPQHF TGTGCCAGTAGTATGTGGCAGACTAGCAATCAGCCCCAGCATTTT
16 . TRBJ1-2 TRBD1 TRBV9 CASSHSRDRGFYGYTF TGTGCCAGCAGTCACTCCCGGGACAGGGGATTTTATGGCTACACCTTC
12 . TRBJ2-2 . TRBV14 CASGGASGELFF TGTGCCAGCGGCGGAGCGAGCGGGGAGCTGTTTTTT
15 . TRBJ1-2 TRBD1 TRBV11-2 CASSLGTGISYGYTF TGTGCCAGCAGCTTAGGGACAGGGATCAGTTATGGCTACACCTTC
15 . TRBJ1-6 . TRBV19 CASTPLGRTDSPLHF TGTGCCAGTACCCCTTTAGGACGGACGGATTCACCCCTCCACTTT
13 . TRBJ2-7 . TRBV6-6 CASTPTGIYEQYF TGTGCCAGCACCCCCACCGGGATCTACGAGCAGTACTTC
12 once TRBJ2-5 . TRBV15 CATSWGLKTQYF TGTGCCACCAGCTGGGGGTTGAAGACCCAGTACTTC
14 . TRBJ1-6 . TRBV2 CASSVGGLDSPLHF TGTGCCAGCAGTGTGGGGGGGCTGGATTCACCCCTCCACTTT
16 . TRBJ2-1 TRBD2 TRBV5-4 CASSLGTSGGHNEQFF TGTGCCAGCAGCCTTGGGACTAGCGGGGGGCACAATGAGCAGTTCTTC
14 . TRBJ2-2 . TRBV29-1 CSVVGEAITGELFF TGCAGCGTTGTTGGAGAAGCTATTACCGGGGAGCTGTTTTTT
12 . TRBJ1-2 . TRBV12-3/TRBV12-4 CASSLYRYGYTF TGTGCCAGCAGTTTATACCGCTATGGCTACACCTTC
16 . TRBJ2-7 TRBD2 TRBV7-9 CASSFTSGRSSYEQYF TGTGCCAGCAGCTTCACTAGCGGGAGGAGCTCCTACGAGCAGTACTTC
15 . TRBJ2-2 TRBD1 TRBV7-3 CASSPTTGSTGELFF TGTGCCAGCAGCCCTACGACAGGGTCCACCGGGGAGCTGTTTTTT
11 few TRBJ2-7 . TRBV28 CASSYSYEQYF TGTGCCAGCAGTTACTCCTACGAGCAGTACTTC
15 . TRBJ2-2 . TRBV5-1 CASSLEILNTGELFF TGCGCCAGCAGCTTGGAAATCCTGAACACCGGGGAGCTGTTTTTT
13 once TRBJ1-5 TRBD1 TRBV7-2 CASSKDRVQPQHF TGTGCCAGCAGCAAGGACAGGGTTCAGCCCCAGCATTTT
18 . TRBJ1-4 TRBD1 TRBV28 CASSLASLLRGANEKLFF TGTGCCAGCAGTTTAGCCTCTCTTCTCAGGGGGGCTAATGAAAAACTGTTTTTT
14 . TRBJ1-3 . TRBV5-1 CASSPEISGNTIYF TGCGCCAGCAGCCCAGAGATCTCTGGAAACACCATATATTTT
14 . TRBJ2-2 . TRBV19 CASSNILGTGELFF TGTGCCAGTAGTAACATACTAGGGACCGGGGAGCTGTTTTTT
16 . TRBJ1-5 TRBD1 TRBV19 CASTHSGTGANQPQHF TGTGCCAGTACCCATTCCGGGACAGGGGCCAATCAGCCCCAGCATTTT
17 . TRBJ2-3 TRBD2 TRBV24-1 CATSDGGAGSLTDTQYF TGTGCCACCAGTGATGGTGGAGCGGGGTCGCTCACAGATACGCAGTATTTT